The present entry profiles one T cell receptor beta chain with its context. This specimen belongs to a study of blood T cell repertoires in COVID-19. Germline lookup yields CDR1 ENHRY and CDR2 SYGVKD. V shed 5 bases and J shed 1 base, with 8 bases lying between them. The CDR3 totals 13 residues. Produced via immunoSEQ multiplex PCR; TCRdb's table is partial and in-frame only. The data show 350,000 to 400,000 clones, about 90% seen once. The TCR originated in a woman aged 25-40 years who had recovered from COVID-19. This chain connects TRBV10-3 to TRBJ1-1, with D uncertain. Sequencing was carried out using PBMCs or T cells enriched from blood (not recorded which). The CDR3 loop reads CAISSSGNTEAFF. The CDR3 DNA reads TGTGCCATCAGTTCATCAGGGAACACTGAAGCTTTCTTT.